Listed below are T cell receptor beta chains from one sample, sequenced in a study of T cells of healthy individuals. TCRdb recomputed calls from the 5' RACE reads with MiXCR, one row per CDR3 protein. The sample holds 85,000 to 100,000 distinct CDR3 sequences, 15% to 20% seen once. All receptors come from a human donor in good health. Each CDR3 is given with its conserved first and last residue. A D gene is named only where the DNA matches it firmly. A clone size is listed for some rows: how often the clone was seen (once, few, many), or a class if it is expanded.

v_call	j_call	clone_size	cdr3_length	d_call	cdr3_nt	cdr3_aa
TRBV6-2/TRBV6-3	TRBJ1-1	.	12	.	TGTGCCAGCAGTTACGAGGGGATTGAAGCTTTCTTT	CASSYEGIEAFF
TRBV4-3	TRBJ2-7	few	15	TRBD2	TGCGCCAGCAGCCCCACCACTAGCGGGACCTACGAGCAGTACTTC	CASSPTTSGTYEQYF
TRBV27	TRBJ1-2	few	14	TRBD1	TGTGCCAGCAGTTTAGGACAGGCTGGGTATGGCTACACCTTC	CASSLGQAGYGYTF
TRBV4-3	TRBJ2-7	few	13	.	TGCGCCAGCAGCCAAGCTACCCGAGGCGAGCAGTACTTC	CASSQATRGEQYF
TRBV6-5	TRBJ1-5	.	15	.	TGTGCCAGCAGCCCTCAGGGTTTAGTCGATCAGCCCCAGCATTTT	CASSPQGLVDQPQHF
TRBV5-1	TRBJ2-7	.	13	.	TGCGCCAGCAGCCCTCTATCAGACTACGAGCAGTACTTC	CASSPLSDYEQYF
TRBV5-1	TRBJ2-7	.	17	TRBD2	TGCGCCAGCAGCCCAGGGACTAGCGGGAGTAGAATGGGCGAGCAGTACTTC	CASSPGTSGSRMGEQYF
TRBV5-1	TRBJ1-1	few	14	.	TGCGCCAGCAGCTTTAAGGGGGTGAACACTGAAGCTTTCTTT	CASSFKGVNTEAFF
TRBV27	TRBJ1-5	many	12	.	TGTGCCAGCAGTCAAAAGAATCAGCCCCAGCATTTT	CASSQKNQPQHF
TRBV7-3	TRBJ1-1	few	13	.	TGTGCCAGCAGCTTAGAAAGGGGGTCGGGAGCTTTCTTT	CASSLERGSGAFF
TRBV7-2	TRBJ1-2	few	14	TRBD1	TGTGCCAGCAGCTTACGGACAGGGGAGTATGGCTACACCTTC	CASSLRTGEYGYTF
TRBV20-1	TRBJ2-3	.	16	.	TGCAGTGCTAGAGATCGGCCCACTGGTAGCACAGATACGCAGTATTTT	CSARDRPTGSTDTQYF
TRBV7-9	TRBJ2-3	.	15	TRBD2	TGTGCCAGCAGCGCGTCGGACGGGAGGGGAGATACGCAGTATTTT	CASSASDGRGDTQYF
TRBV4-3	TRBJ2-3	.	17	TRBD1	TGCGCCAGCAGCCAAAGGACAGGGACACACAATGCGGATACGCAGTATTTT	CASSQRTGTHNADTQYF
TRBV5-1	TRBJ2-1	.	21	.	TGCGCCAGCAGCTCCAAACAACAGGGTCGAGAGCCCCCCATATTCTACAATGAGCAGTTCTTC	CASSSKQQGREPPIFYNEQFF
TRBV11-3	TRBJ2-2	few	11	.	TGTGCCAGCAGGGACGAAGGGGAGCTGTTTTTT	CASRDEGELFF
TRBV20-1	TRBJ1-6	few	15	.	TGCAGTGCCTGGGAGGCCCACTCCTATAATTCACCCCTCCACTTT	CSAWEAHSYNSPLHF
TRBV2	TRBJ1-5	.	13	.	TGTGCCAGCAGCGTTGAAAGCAATCAGCCCCAGCATTTT	CASSVESNQPQHF
TRBV6-1	TRBJ1-2	few	12	.	TGTGCCAGCAGCCGCGGGGAATATGGCTACACCTTC	CASSRGEYGYTF
TRBV20-1	TRBJ2-5	.	15	TRBD2	TGCAGTGCTAGAGATCCGGGAGGGCCGGGGGAGACCCAGTACTTC	CSARDPGGPGETQYF
TRBV27	TRBJ2-3	many	14	.	TGTGCCAGCAGCCCAAATCCCCTCGCAGATACGCAGTATTTT	CASSPNPLADTQYF
TRBV6-2/TRBV6-3	TRBJ1-5	few	15	TRBD1	TGTGCCAGCAGTCGACGGACAGGCAGCAATCAGCCCCAGCATTTT	CASSRRTGSNQPQHF
TRBV20-1	TRBJ2-5	.	15	TRBD1	TGCAGTGCTAGAACCTTCGGCAGGGGGAGTGAGACCCAGTACTTC	CSARTFGRGSETQYF
TRBV10-3	TRBJ2-5	many	15	TRBD1	TGTGCCATCAGCACAGGGGTTGGGCACCAAGAGACCCAGTACTTC	CAISTGVGHQETQYF
TRBV28	TRBJ2-3	.	14	.	TGTGCCAGCAGTTTATGGGTCGGAGCAGATACGCAGTATTTT	CASSLWVGADTQYF
TRBV21-1	TRBJ2-6	few	16	.	TGTGCCAGCAGCGCGGGACAGGGGACTGGGGCCAACGTCCTGACTTTC	CASSAGQGTGANVLTF